This T cell receptor beta chain was profiled in a study of blood T cell repertoires in COVID-19. At the level of the study: COVID-19 samples collected from the United States, Italy and Spain covered acute and convalescent phases. T cells, B-cell-depleted T cells, or PBMCs provided the cDNA or gDNA that served as material.

Original processing methods: Using reference gene primer amplification, nucleated cell counts were estimated. Repertoires were generated with immunoSEQ multiplex PCR, while TCRdb's copy carries only in-frame clones and drops some. D and trimming come from the DNA, and the V and J calls and clone size come from that table. The data contain a few hundred thousand clones, roughly 88% of them singletons. Patients of the Seattle cohort, enrolled during active infection, were followed longitudinally. V was trimmed by 6 bases and J by 9 bases, leaving 9 bases between them. The CDR3 is 11 amino acids. This clonotype was obtained from a woman aged 25 to 45 with COVID-19, enrolled during active disease. The sample consisted of peripheral blood. This chain joins TRBV12-3 or TRBV12-4 and TRBJ2-1, with D maybe TRBD1 (5 bases). DNA for the CDR3: TGTGCCAGCAGGGCTCAGGGTGAGCAGTTCTTC. Its protein is CASRAQGEQFF.